Reported below is one T cell receptor (beta chain). This specimen comes from a study of blood T cell repertoires in COVID-19. Source study methods: Nucleated cell number was recorded as an estimate derived from reference gene primer amplification. Clones were read by immunoSEQ multiplex PCR, and TCRdb kept only the in-frame ones, dropping some. V and J calls and clone size follow that table, whereas D and trimming were derived from the DNA. The table has approximately 70,000 clones, roughly 80% seen once; the top ten hold 9% to 10%. From germline, CDR1 is MNHNY and CDR2 SVGAGI (reference sequence). The CDR3 runs 13 residues. The V end lost 10 bases, the J end lost 1 base, and 14 bases lay between the germline ends.

The sample consisted of peripheral blood. This TCR was sampled from an elderly woman with acute or convalescent COVID-19. The chain joins TRBV6-6 to TRBJ2-7; D possibly corresponds to TRBD1 (6 bases). The CDR3 loop is CAISPRGSYEQYF. CDR3 nucleotides: TGTGCCATCTCCCCCAGGGGTTCCTACGAGCAGTACTTC.